The 17 T cell receptor beta chains below all came from one sample that was sequenced in a study of T cells in localized non-small cell lung cancer. TCRdb's copy holds only in-frame clones and misses some; the assay was immunoSEQ multiplex PCR. The sample lists about 77,000 clones, roughly 91% occurring once. The sample here was peripheral blood, taken before any cancer treatment. The receptor set was obtained from a woman aged 35-75 years with stage I squamous cell lung carcinoma.

This chain connects TRBV7-9 to TRBJ1-2, with 10 bases that match TRBD1. The CDR3 consists of 15 residues. Germline V gene lookup returns CDR1 SEHNR and CDR2 FQNEAQ (reference sequence). V shed 5 bases and J 4 bases; nucleotides not matched to a gene: 7. The CDR3 nucleotides are TGTGCCAGCAGCGCGAACCGGGACAGGGGCTATGGCTACACCTTC. This gives the protein CASSANRDRGYGYTF.

Concerning this clone itself: Other DNA sequences in the same sample also yield this CDR3. The chain has TRBV5-1 and TRBJ1-2; unclear D gene. V lost 0 bases and J lost 4, with 4 bases in between. This CDR3 spans 12 amino acids. Germline V CDR1 and CDR2: SGHRS, YFSETQ. CDR3 amino acids: CASSLDTYGYTF. Written as DNA, the CDR3 is TGCGCCAGCAGCTTGGACACCTATGGCTACACCTTC.

This chain connects TRBV5-1 to TRBJ2-1; the D gene is possibly TRBD2 (6 bases). V was clipped by 4 bases and J by 0 bases, with 14 bases between them. The CDR3 totals 16 residues. The V gene's germline CDR1 is SGHRS and CDR2 YFSETQ. The CDR3 coding sequence is TGCGCCAGCAGCCCCCGGGGGAGGAGCTCCTACAATGAGCAGTTCTTC. Residues: CASSPRGRSSYNEQFF. The full variable domain, completed using reference TRBV5-1 and TRBJ2-1, is KAGVTQTPRYLIKTRGQQVTLSCSPISGHRSVSWYQQTPGQGLQFLFEYFSETQRNKGNFPGRFSGRQFSNSRSEMNVSTLELGDSALYLCASSPRGRSSYNEQFFGPGTRLTVL.

This clone was recorded a few times. The chain has TRBV9 and TRBJ1-6; perhaps TRBD1 as D (5 bases). CDR1 is SGDLS and CDR2 is YYNGEE in the germline V gene. The CDR3 length is 14 residues. V shed 3 bases and J shed 4 bases, with 8 bases lying between them. CDR3 sequence (DNA): TGTGCCAGCAGCGCGGGACGATATAATTCACCCCTCCACTTT. Its translation: CASSAGRYNSPLHF. Variable domain in full (rest from reference TRBV9 and TRBJ1-6): DSGVTQTPKHLITATGQRVTLRCSPRSGDLSVYWYQQSLDQGLQFLIQYYNGEERAKGNILERFSAQQFPDLHSELNLSSLELGDSALYFCASSAGRYNSPLHFGNGTRLTVT.

The chain combines TRBV7-8 with TRBJ2-3; perhaps TRBD2 as D (5 bases). The CDR3 has 16 residues. The germline V gene has CDR1 SGHVS and CDR2 FQNEAQ. The ends were cut back, 0 bases at V and 0 bases at J, with 10 bases in the middle. CDR3 DNA: TGTGCCAGCAGCTTAGCCCCCCCGGGGAGCACAGATACGCAGTATTTT. This sequence encodes CASSLAPPGSTDTQYF.

The rearrangement links TRBV19 to TRBJ1-3; D unclear. CDR1 is LNHDA, CDR2 SQIVND, per germline (reference sequence). This CDR3 contains 15 residues. The ends were cut back, 5 bases at V and 0 bases at J, with 11 bases in the middle. The CDR3, as DNA: TGTGCCAGTAGTTCCCCGTCCTTCTCTGGAAACACCATATATTTT. Residues: CASSSPSFSGNTIYF.

This clone was seen a handful of times. The rearrangement uses TRBV5-6 and TRBJ1-3; D might be TRBD1 (6 bases). V shed 3 bases and J shed 6 bases, with 13 bases lying between them. Germline CDR1 and CDR2: SGHDT and YYEEEE. The CDR3 sequence is 14 residues long. The CDR3 region has the DNA TGTGCCAGCAGCTCCAGGGGTCAGCTAAACACCATATATTTT. Translating gives CASSSRGQLNTIYF.

This chain joins TRBV5-1 and TRBJ2-7; possible D gene TRBD1, 5 bases. V shed 4 bases and J shed 0 bases, with 11 bases lying between them. The CDR3 is made up of 14 amino acids. Germline V gives CDR1 SGHRS, CDR2 YFSETQ. This CDR3 is CASSLETASYEQYF. For the CDR3, the DNA is TGCGCCAGCAGCCTGGAGACAGCCTCCTACGAGCAGTACTTC.

The rearrangement links TRBV7-2 to TRBJ1-4; D gene uncertain. Germline values: CDR1 SGHTA, CDR2 FQGNSA. CDR3 size: 15 residues. V gave up 5 bases and J gave up 8 bases, with 18 bases separating them. The CDR3 region has the DNA TGTGCCAGCAGCCCGGCGGGGTCGAGGGTCGAAAAACTGTTTTTT. This codes for CASSPAGSRVEKLFF.

The J gene is TRBJ2-7, the V gene TRBV10-3, with D perhaps TRBD1 (5 bases). Germline assignment: CDR1 ENHRY and CDR2 SYGVKD. The CDR3 is 14 amino acids. Trimming removed 4 bases at V and 1 base at J, with 11 bases between. CDR3 amino acids: CAISARQGSYEQYF. In DNA form, the CDR3 reads TGTGCCATCAGTGCCAGGCAGGGTTCCTACGAGCAGTACTTC.

The V call is TRBV12-5, the J call TRBJ2-5; D could derive from TRBD1 or TRBD2 (5 bases each). CDR1 is LGHNT, CDR2 FRNRAP, per germline. V was cut by 5 bases and J by 4 bases, with 11 bases left in between. CDR3 length equals 13 residues. The CDR3 reads CASGPGAGETQYF. The CDR3 DNA follows: TGTGCTAGTGGTCCCGGGGCGGGAGAGACCCAGTACTTC.

This clone was counted once. This chain connects TRBV5-1 to TRBJ2-3, with TRBD2 identical over 14 bases. V lost 4 bases and J lost 3; bases outside the gene matches: 7. The CDR3 consists of 17 residues. CDR1 and CDR2 (germline): SGHRS, YFSETQ. Written as DNA, the CDR3 is TGCGCCAGCAGCCCTGGGACTAGCGGGGGTCGGACAGATACGCAGTATTTT. Its translation: CASSPGTSGGRTDTQYF.

V usage is TRBV5-6 and J usage is TRBJ2-5, with 8 positions matching TRBD1. The germline gives CDR1 SGHDT, CDR2 YYEEEE. V gave up 4 bases and J gave up 7 bases; unmatched junction bases: 12. The CDR3 runs to 15 residues. The DNA of the CDR3 is TGTGCCAGCAGCGCCACAGGGGGTGGTCCCCGGACCCAGTACTTC. Translation gives CASSATGGGPRTQYF.

The chain joins TRBV25-1 to TRBJ1-5; 7 bases map to TRBD1. The CDR3 spans 14 residues. Germline-derived CDR1 and CDR2 are MGHDK and SYGVNS. With 8 bases clipped from V and 3 bases from J, the junction kept 7 bases outside the gene matches. Here the CDR3 DNA reads TGTGCCAGCGCCCAGACAGGGTTCAATCAGCCCCAGCATTTT. Encoded protein: CASAQTGFNQPQHF.

This chain links TRBV2 with TRBJ2-7; D perhaps matches TRBD1 (5 bases). The ends were cut back, 4 bases at V and 6 bases at J, with 19 bases in the middle. This CDR3 spans 15 amino acids. Germline-derived CDR1 and CDR2 are SNHLY and FYNNEI. CDR3 coding DNA: TGTGCCAGCAGTGCGGCAGGGCCAAAAAAGGGCGAGCAGTACTTC. It yields the protein CASSAAGPKKGEQYF.

V usage is TRBV27 and J usage is TRBJ1-1; 7 bases agree with TRBD1. Germline assignment: CDR1 MNHEY and CDR2 SMNVEV (reference sequence). CDR3 length: 14 amino acids. The V gene end was trimmed by 5 bases and the J gene end by 4 bases; junction bases not matched to a gene: 7. The CDR3 protein is CASSADRAGTEAFF. CDR3 nucleotides: TGTGCCAGCAGTGCCGACAGGGCGGGCACTGAAGCTTTCTTT.

The chain couples TRBV18 to TRBJ1-5; a possible D gene is TRBD1 (6 bases). The ends were cut back, 3 bases at V and 8 bases at J, with 11 bases in the middle. This CDR3 is 13 amino acids long. Germline V CDR1 and CDR2: KGHSH, LQKENI. The CDR3 spells CASSPGAGEPQHF. The DNA for the CDR3 is TGTGCCAGCTCACCGGGGGCCGGGGAGCCCCAGCATTTT.